A single sample gave rise to the 25 T cell receptor beta chains below, sequenced in a study of cytomegalovirus exposure and HLA in healthy donors. A multiplex PCR was run with 60 Vbeta primers and 13 Jbeta primers. The method was immunoSEQ multiplex PCR; TCRdb's version includes in-frame clones alone and lacks a portion of them. This table holds some 40,000 clones. Specimen: PBMCs. Every receptor here comes from a male donor in good health and CMV-seronegative.

Comment on this clone: Other DNA variants within this sample encode the same CDR3. The chain uses TRBV7-8 and TRBJ2-7, with 7 bases that match TRBD2. Trimming took 1 base from V and 3 from J; bases not matched to a gene: 3. Germline V CDR1 and CDR2: SGHVS, FQNEAQ. CDR3 length: 14 residues. DNA for the CDR3: TGTGCCAGCAGCTTAGGGACTAGTGACTACGAGCAGTACTTC. Its translation is CASSLGTSDYEQYF.

The rearrangement joins TRBV5-1 to TRBJ1-1, with D unclear. The length of the CDR3 is 16 residues. Looked up from germline, CDR1 is SGHRS and CDR2 is YFSETQ. V lost 4 bases and J 1 base, leaving 17 bases between the germline ends. CDR3 sequence: CASSHGLEDRNTEAFF. The CDR3 DNA sequence: TGCGCCAGCAGCCATGGACTGGAAGATAGGAACACTGAAGCTTTCTTT.

As DNA, the CDR3 is TGTGCCAGTGGGGACCCCGGGACAGACTACGAGCAGTACTTC. Amino acids: CASGDPGTDYEQYF. The chain links TRBV19 to TRBJ2-7, with 7 bases identical to TRBD1. This CDR3 contains 14 residues. The V gene's germline CDR1 is LNHDA and CDR2 SQIVND (reference sequence). The J segment lost 3 bases and the V segment lost 8 bases, leaving 10 bases of the junction unmatched.

This chain links TRBV6-5 with TRBJ1-6; 9 bases line up with TRBD1. Germline V lookup: CDR1 MNHEY, CDR2 SVGAGI. The CDR3 sequence is 14 residues long. V lost 5 bases and J lost 9; bases outside the gene matches: 5. DNA of the CDR3: TGTGCCAGCAGTCCTGGACAGGGGAGTTCACCCCTCCACTTT. This gives the protein CASSPGQGSSPLHF.

The chain combines TRBV30 with TRBJ1-2; D perhaps matches TRBD1 (6 bases). This CDR3 region has 14 residues. The germline V and J ends were trimmed by 6 bases and 4 bases, with 18 bases remaining between them. Per germline, CDR1 GTSNPN and CDR2 SVGIG (reference sequence). CDR3 bases: TGTGCCTGCGCTCCCCCAGGGGTACTCTATGGCTACACCTTC. Translated: CACAPPGVLYGYTF.

The rearrangement links TRBV2 to TRBJ1-1; a possible D gene is TRBD1 (6 bases). Germline CDR1 SNHLY, CDR2 FYNNEI. With 6 bases removed from V and 4 bases from J, the gap between germline ends came to 12 bases. This CDR3 has 13 amino acids. CDR3 residues: CASREGGVTEAFF. The CDR3, as DNA: TGTGCCAGCAGAGAGGGGGGGGTCACTGAAGCTTTCTTT.

The chain joins TRBV4-2 to TRBJ2-1, with 12 bases identical to TRBD2. After removal of 6 bases from V and 7 bases from J, the junction contained 4 bases not matched to a gene. CDR1 is LGHNA and CDR2 is YNFKEQ in the germline V gene. The CDR3 has 14 amino acids. The CDR3 DNA reads TGTGCCAGCAGTTCTAGCGGGGGGGGTAATGAGCAGTTCTTC. This translates into CASSSSGGGNEQFF.

The chain is built from TRBV14 and TRBJ1-2; D is unclear. Germline-derived CDR1 and CDR2 are SGHDN and FVKESK. CDR3 length: 12 residues. The V and J ends lost 1 base and 4 bases respectively, with 4 bases between them. CDR3 in DNA: TGTGCCAGCAGCCAAGTCGGCTATGGCTACACCTTC. Translating it yields CASSQVGYGYTF.

This sequence joins TRBV9 and TRBJ1-4, with a possible D match to TRBD1 (6 bases). The CDR3 has 16 residues. Germline values: CDR1 SGDLS, CDR2 YYNGEE. Trimming took off 2 bases at V and 2 bases at J, with 13 bases between the two ends. Written as DNA, the CDR3 is TGTGCCAGCAGCGTGGGAACAGGGCATACTAATGAAAAACTGTTTTTT. This translates into CASSVGTGHTNEKLFF.

V is TRBV6-5 and J is TRBJ2-2; TRBD1 matches at 7 bases. J gave up 4 bases and V 8 bases, and 1 base lay outside the gene matches. The CDR3 totals 12 residues. Germline CDR1 MNHEY, CDR2 SVGAGI. CDR3 in amino acids: CASHRGTGELFF. The CDR3 DNA reads as TGTGCCAGCCACAGGGGCACCGGGGAGCTGTTTTTT.

The chain joins TRBV6-5 to TRBJ1-4; D possibly corresponds to TRBD1 (6 bases). Germline CDR1 reads MNHEY; CDR2 reads SVGAGI. The CDR3 runs 14 residues. The germline V and J ends were trimmed by 5 bases and 8 bases, with 15 bases remaining between them. CDR3 amino acids: CASSISGGREKLFF. The CDR3 DNA reads TGTGCCAGCAGTATTAGCGGGGGGCGGGAAAAACTGTTTTTT.

V gene TRBV27 combines with J gene TRBJ2-1; D unclear. Trimming left V 5 bases short and J 0 bases short, with 11 bases between. Germline V gene lookup returns CDR1 MNHEY and CDR2 SMNVEV (reference sequence). CDR3 length: 15 amino acids. CDR3 in amino acids: CASSPRENSYNEQFF. The CDR3 bases are TGTGCCAGCAGTCCCCGCGAGAACTCCTACAATGAGCAGTTCTTC.

The gene calls are TRBV5-1 and TRBJ1-5; no clear D. Germline V gene sequence: CDR1 SGHRS, CDR2 YFSETQ. V was cut by 1 base and J by 5 bases, with 10 bases left in between. The CDR3 covers 14 residues. This CDR3 is CASSLLAGDQPQHF. The CDR3 region has the DNA TGCGCCAGCAGCTTGTTGGCCGGAGATCAGCCCCAGCATTTT.

This chain links TRBV19 with TRBJ1-6; 7 bases agree with TRBD1. The germline V gene encodes CDR1 LNHDA and CDR2 SQIVND (reference sequence). The CDR3 has 18 residues. Trimming took 5 bases from V and 5 from J; bases not matched to a gene: 15. CDR3 in amino acids: CASSPRQGLRFDNSPLHF. CDR3 DNA sequence: TGTGCCAGTAGTCCAAGACAGGGTTTACGTTTCGATAATTCACCCCTCCACTTT.

The V call is TRBV13, the J call TRBJ1-1; TRBD1 matches 7 bases. Trimming at V came to 5 bases and at J to 7 bases, leaving 4 bases not matched to a gene. The CDR3 is 12 amino acids. CDR1 is PRHDT and CDR2 is FYEKMQ in the germline V gene (reference sequence). The CDR3 loop is CASSPNRGEAFF. The CDR3 region has the DNA TGTGCCAGCAGCCCCAACAGGGGTGAAGCTTTCTTT.

This chain uses TRBV19 with TRBJ2-7, with a weak D call TRBD2 (5 bases). Germline V gene sequence: CDR1 LNHDA, CDR2 SQIVND (reference sequence). The V and J ends lost 4 bases and 0 bases respectively, with 13 bases between them. This CDR3 is 15 amino acids long. In nucleotides, the CDR3 is TGTGCCAGTAGTACGGACTGGGCGAGCTCCTACGAGCAGTACTTC. Translating it yields CASSTDWASSYEQYF.

J is TRBJ1-2 and V is TRBV6-5; D uncertain. The length of the CDR3 is 13 residues. The V end lost 6 bases, the J end lost 7 bases, and 15 bases lay between the germline ends. Germline V gene data show CDR1 as MNHEY and CDR2 as SVGAGI. In DNA, the CDR3 is TGTGCCAGCAGCCCGGGCGGGCGCGGTGGCTACACCTTC. This translates into CASSPGGRGGYTF.

This chain joins TRBV28 and TRBJ2-7, with 10 bases fitting TRBD1. The CDR3 totals 16 residues. CDR1 MDHEN and CDR2 SYDVKM come from the germline V gene. V lost 4 bases to trimming and J lost 5 bases; unmatched junction nucleotides: 11. The CDR3 region is CASSSLGDRGYDEQYF. As DNA, the CDR3 is TGTGCCAGCAGTTCCCTGGGGGACAGGGGATACGACGAGCAGTACTTC.

The V and J genes are TRBV10-3 and TRBJ2-1; D may be TRBD1 (5 bases). The CDR3 spans 14 residues. V was clipped by 8 bases and J by 0 bases, with 11 bases between them. Per the germline V gene, CDR1 is ENHRY and CDR2 is SYGVKD. The CDR3 coding sequence is TGTGCCATCGGTCAGGGAAGCTCCTACAATGAGCAGTTCTTC. It is translated as CAIGQGSSYNEQFF.

The V call is TRBV14, the J call TRBJ2-3; TRBD2 matches at 10 bases. V trimming: 2 bases; J trimming: 0 bases; junction bases outside the gene matches: 2. This CDR3 has 16 residues. Germline V gives CDR1 SGHDN, CDR2 FVKESK. The CDR3 is CASSQLAGASTDTQYF. CDR3 bases: TGTGCCAGCAGCCAACTAGCGGGGGCTAGCACAGATACGCAGTATTTT.

The genes are TRBV18 and TRBJ2-7; no firm D call. The CDR3 totals 12 residues. In germline, CDR1 is KGHSH, CDR2 LQKENI. V was trimmed by 6 bases and J by 3 bases, leaving 9 bases between them. The CDR3 reads CASSPNNYEQYF. The CDR3 region has the DNA TGTGCCAGCTCCCCCAACAACTACGAGCAGTACTTC.

The rearrangement joins TRBV5-1 to TRBJ2-7; 9 nucleotides agree with TRBD1. The CDR3 loop spans 16 amino acids. In germline, CDR1 is SGHRS, CDR2 YFSETQ. Germline trimming cut 2 bases from V and 6 bases from J; bases unmatched to any gene: 12. The CDR3 region is CASSLALRDRVFEQYF. The CDR3 region has the DNA TGCGCCAGCAGCTTAGCCCTCCGGGACAGGGTTTTCGAGCAGTACTTC. The full variable domain, with the rest looked up from reference TRBV5-1 and TRBJ2-7, is KAGVTQTPRYLIKTRGQQVTLSCSPISGHRSVSWYQQTPGQGLQFLFEYFSETQRNKGNFPGRFSGRQFSNSRSEMNVSTLELGDSALYLCASSLALRDRVFEQYFGPGTRLTVT.

The chain is built from TRBV29-1 and TRBJ1-2; tentative D call: TRBD1 (5 bases). The CDR3 is made up of 10 amino acids. Trimming stripped 2 bases from V and 8 bases from J, with 6 bases between. CDR1 and CDR2 from the germline V gene are SQVTM and ANQGSEA. In DNA, the CDR3 is TGCAGCGTTGAAAAGGGGGGCTACACCTTC. Translated, it gives CSVEKGGYTF.

The CDR3 DNA follows: TGTGCTAGTGGTTTGGTACAGGCGGGGGGGCCCTTGTGGGAGCAGTTCTTC. This gives the protein CASGLVQAGGPLWEQFF. The V call is TRBV12-5, the J call TRBJ2-1; 9 nucleotides match TRBD2. The CDR3 is 17 amino acids. The trim removed 0 bases at V and 10 bases at J, leaving 13 bases unmatched. Germline V gene data show CDR1 as LGHNT and CDR2 as FRNRAP.

This chain connects TRBV6-1 to TRBJ2-5; TRBD2 is a possible D gene (6 bases). V lost 9 bases, J lost 6 bases, and 17 bases lay in between. The germline CDR1 and CDR2 sequences are MNHNS and SASEGT. The CDR3 runs 13 residues. This chain's CDR3 is CASRAGQKKTQYF. The CDR3 DNA reads TGTGCCAGTAGGGCGGGGCAGAAGAAGACCCAGTACTTC.